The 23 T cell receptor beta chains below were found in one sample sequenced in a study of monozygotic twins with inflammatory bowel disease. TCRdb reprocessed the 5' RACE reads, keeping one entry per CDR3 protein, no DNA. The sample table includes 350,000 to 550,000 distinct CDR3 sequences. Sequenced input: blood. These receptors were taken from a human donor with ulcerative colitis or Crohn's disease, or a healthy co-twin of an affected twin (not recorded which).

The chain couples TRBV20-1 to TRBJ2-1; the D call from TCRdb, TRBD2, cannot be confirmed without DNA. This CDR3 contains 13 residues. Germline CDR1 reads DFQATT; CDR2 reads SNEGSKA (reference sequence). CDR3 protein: CSAPTSGWNDQFF.

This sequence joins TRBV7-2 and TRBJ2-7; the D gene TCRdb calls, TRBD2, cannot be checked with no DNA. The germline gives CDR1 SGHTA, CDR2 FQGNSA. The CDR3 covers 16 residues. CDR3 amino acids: CASSSSGTSIHYEQYF.

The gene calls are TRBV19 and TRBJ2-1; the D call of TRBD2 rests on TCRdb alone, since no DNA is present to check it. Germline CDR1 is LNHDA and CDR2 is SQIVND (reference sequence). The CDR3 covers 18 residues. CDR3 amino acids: CASTLLAGGPRSYNEQFF.

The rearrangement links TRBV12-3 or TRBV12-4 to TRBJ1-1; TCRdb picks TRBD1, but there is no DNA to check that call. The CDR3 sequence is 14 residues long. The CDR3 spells CASSFKGGNTEAFF.

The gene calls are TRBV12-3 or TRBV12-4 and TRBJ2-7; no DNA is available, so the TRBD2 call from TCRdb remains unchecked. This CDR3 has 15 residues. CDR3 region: CASREGLASRYEQYF.

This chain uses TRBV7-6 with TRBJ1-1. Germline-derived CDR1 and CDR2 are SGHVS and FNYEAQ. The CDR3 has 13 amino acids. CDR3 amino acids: CASSPGEYTEAFF.

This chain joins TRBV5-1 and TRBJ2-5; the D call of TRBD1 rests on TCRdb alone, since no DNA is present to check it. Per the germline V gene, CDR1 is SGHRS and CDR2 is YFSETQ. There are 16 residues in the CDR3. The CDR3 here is CASSLLTGGEEETQYF.

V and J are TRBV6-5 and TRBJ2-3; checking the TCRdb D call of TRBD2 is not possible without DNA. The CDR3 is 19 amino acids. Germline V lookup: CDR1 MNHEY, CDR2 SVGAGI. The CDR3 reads CASSSISGTSGISTDTQYF.

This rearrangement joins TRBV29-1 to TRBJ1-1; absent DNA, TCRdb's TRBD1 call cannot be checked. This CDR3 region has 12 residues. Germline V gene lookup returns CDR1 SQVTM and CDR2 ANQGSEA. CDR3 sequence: CSVRTGGTEAFF.

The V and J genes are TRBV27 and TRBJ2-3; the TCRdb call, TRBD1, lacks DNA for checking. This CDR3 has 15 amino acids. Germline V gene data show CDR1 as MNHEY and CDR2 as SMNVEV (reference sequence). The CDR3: CASSQQGAGTDTQYF.

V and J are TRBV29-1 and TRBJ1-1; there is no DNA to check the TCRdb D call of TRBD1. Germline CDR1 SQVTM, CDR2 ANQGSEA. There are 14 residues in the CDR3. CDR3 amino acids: CSVEDQGKGTEAFF.

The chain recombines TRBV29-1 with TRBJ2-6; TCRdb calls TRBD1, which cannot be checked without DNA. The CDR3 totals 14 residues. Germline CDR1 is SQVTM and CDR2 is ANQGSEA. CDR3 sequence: CSVSPWGGANVLTF.

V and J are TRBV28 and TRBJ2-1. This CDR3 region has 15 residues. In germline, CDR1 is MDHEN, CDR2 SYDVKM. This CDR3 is CAMPKDRSSYNEQFF.

The CDR3 sequence: CASSPPTDASMVGYTF. This chain links TRBV18 with TRBJ1-2. The CDR3 runs to 16 residues. Germline V lookup: CDR1 KGHSH, CDR2 LQKENI. The complete variable domain, with remaining parts taken from reference TRBV18 and TRBJ1-2, reads NAGVMQNPRHLVRRRGQEARLRCSPMKGHSHVYWYRQLPEEGLKFMVYLQKENIIDESGMPKERFSAEFPKEGPSILRIQQVVRGDSAAYFCASSPPTDASMVGYTFGSGTRLTVV.

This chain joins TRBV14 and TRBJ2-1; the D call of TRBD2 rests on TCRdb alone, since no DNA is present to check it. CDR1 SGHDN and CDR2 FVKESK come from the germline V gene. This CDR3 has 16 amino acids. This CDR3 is CASSPSEGKGYNEQFF.

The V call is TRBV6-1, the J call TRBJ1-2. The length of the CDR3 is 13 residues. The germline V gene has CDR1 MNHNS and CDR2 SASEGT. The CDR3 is CASSERPNYGYTF.

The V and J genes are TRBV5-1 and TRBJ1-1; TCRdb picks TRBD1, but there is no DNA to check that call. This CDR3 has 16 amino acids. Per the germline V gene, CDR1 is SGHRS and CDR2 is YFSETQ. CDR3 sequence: CASSLAEGGGNTEAFF.

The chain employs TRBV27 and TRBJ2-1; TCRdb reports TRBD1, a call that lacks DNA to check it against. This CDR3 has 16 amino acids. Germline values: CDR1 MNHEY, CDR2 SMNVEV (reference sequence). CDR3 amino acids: CASSPFGQEMTYEQFF.

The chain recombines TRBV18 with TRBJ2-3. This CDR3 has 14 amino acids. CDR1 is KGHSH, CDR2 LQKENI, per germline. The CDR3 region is CASSPTGQLDTQYF.

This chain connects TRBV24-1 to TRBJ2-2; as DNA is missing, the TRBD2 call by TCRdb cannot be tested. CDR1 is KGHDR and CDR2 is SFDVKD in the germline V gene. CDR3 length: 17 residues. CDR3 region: CATSDASGGGYTGELFF.

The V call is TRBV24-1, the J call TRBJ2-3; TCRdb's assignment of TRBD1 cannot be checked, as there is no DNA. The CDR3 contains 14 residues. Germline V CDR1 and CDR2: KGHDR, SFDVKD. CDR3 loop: CATGGPSPTDTQYF.

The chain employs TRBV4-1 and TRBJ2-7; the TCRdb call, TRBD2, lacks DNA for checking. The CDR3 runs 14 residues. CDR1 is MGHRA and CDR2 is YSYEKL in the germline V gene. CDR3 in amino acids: CASQSGSSSYEQYF.

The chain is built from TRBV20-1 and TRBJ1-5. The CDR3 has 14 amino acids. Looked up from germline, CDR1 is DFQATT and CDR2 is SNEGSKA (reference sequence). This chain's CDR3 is CSARDSGSYQPQHF.